The entry below gives a single T cell receptor (beta chain) sequence along with its context. The target antigen is unknown. The TCR beta library used iRepertoire HTBI primers with Arm-PCR amplification of CDR3. TCRdb called the multiplex PCR reads again in MiXCR, with one record for every CDR3 protein. Of 700,000 or so distinct CDR3 sequences in the sample, approximately 31% were seen once. CDR1 and CDR2 (germline): LGHDT, YNNKEL (reference sequence). The CDR3 is 13 amino acids. V shed 7 bases and J 6 bases; nucleotides not matched to a gene: 3. The source of the sample is a study of regulatory T cells in long-lasting Graves disease. Study-level results: Those with persistent disease had in common more public clonotypes (about 3,000) than new patients (approximately 920). Less diverse TCR repertoires were seen in persistent Graves' patients than in newly diagnosed ones.

Time point given: persistent/refractory GD, antithyroid drugs over 5 years with positive TRAb. The TCR library was made from RNA extracted from PBMCs. Graves' disease diagnosis was established per American Thyroid Association guidelines. The EDTA tubes were filled with 8.5 to 9.5 milliliters of drawn peripheral blood. This chain links TRBV3-1 with TRBJ1-6, with 7 bases lining up with TRBD1. The clonotype comes from a female donor with Graves disease. The starting material was peripheral blood mononuclear cells (PBMCs), obtained when the disease was refractory, from a patient treated with antithyroid drugs. The CDR3 loop is CASNQGVNSPLHF. In DNA form, the CDR3 reads TGTGCCAGCAATCAGGGGGTTAATTCACCCCTCCACTTT.